Presented here are 4 T cell receptor beta chains from one specimen sequenced in a study of cytomegalovirus exposure and HLA in healthy donors. With 60 Vbeta and 13 Jbeta primers, the PCR was carried out. The table came from immunoSEQ multiplex PCR; TCRdb's copy has only in-frame clones and leaves some out. The sample lists 100,000 to 150,000 clones, about 81% occurring once. The sequenced sample consisted of PBMCs. These receptors all stem from a woman aged 30 to 39 in good health and CMV-seronegative.

The chain employs TRBV15 and TRBJ1-1; unclear D gene. Per the germline V gene, CDR1 is LNHNV and CDR2 is YYDKDF (reference sequence). This CDR3 has 13 amino acids. V was clipped by 4 bases and J by 4 bases, with 10 bases between them. The CDR3 DNA is TGTGCCACCAGCAACGCGCGGGCCACTGAAGCTTTCTTT. It is translated as CATSNARATEAFF.

The genes are TRBV6-1 and TRBJ2-6, with D possibly being TRBD1 (5 bases). Germline loops: CDR1 MNHNS, CDR2 SASEGT. The CDR3 contains 14 residues. V lost 10 bases and J lost 3, with 13 bases in between. The CDR3 DNA reads TGTGCCAATTCACCAGGGCATGGGGCCAACGTCCTGACTTTC. It codes for CANSPGHGANVLTF.

This clone was seen a handful of times. The rearrangement links TRBV7-9 to TRBJ2-3; 8 bases line up with TRBD2. The ends lost 6 bases at V and 2 bases at J; junction bases unmatched: 19. Germline CDR1 is SEHNR and CDR2 is FQNEAQ (reference sequence). The CDR3 covers 19 residues. The CDR3 DNA sequence: TGTGCCAGCAGACCTTACAGTGGGAAACGGGGGGGCCCCACAGATACGCAGTATTTT. The encoded protein is CASRPYSGKRGGPTDTQYF.

This clone has more than one count but fewer than ten. The chain has TRBV6-1 and TRBJ2-5; TRBD2 aligns across 7 bases. With the DNA end fitting TRBJ2-7 better, the J assignment may be wrong. This CDR3 region has 16 residues. Germline-derived CDR1 and CDR2 are MNHNS and SASEGT. The CDR3 spells CASSDGLGEGHYEQYF. CDR3 bases: TGTGCCAGCAGTGATGGGTTGGGGGAGGGCCACTACGAGCAGTACTTC.